The T cell receptor (beta chain) under discussion was sequenced for a study of blood T cells in healthy people across ages. The study recruited healthy Caucasian donors from Russia who were aged about 6 to 95. The authors ran a second PCR of about 7 to 11 cycles using a sample-barcoded 5' primer and a J-beta primer mix. Each cDNA molecule was tagged by a template-switch adaptor that had 12 random nucleotides. TCRdb analysed the 5' RACE reads with MiXCR anew, one entry per CDR3 protein. Here the sample spans about 1 million distinct CDR3 sequences, more than 40% being singletons. This clonotype was obtained from a woman aged 55-75 years in good health. Sequenced material: blood.

CDR3 sequence reads: CASSYQGSNQPQHF. The CDR3 DNA sequence: TGTGCCAGCAGTTACCAGGGTAGCAATCAGCCCCAGCATTTT. The J gene is TRBJ1-5, the V gene TRBV27, with a weak D call TRBD1 (5 bases). Per germline, CDR1 MNHEY and CDR2 SMNVEV (reference sequence). The ends were cut back, 4 bases at V and 0 bases at J, with 7 bases in the middle. The CDR3 covers 14 residues.